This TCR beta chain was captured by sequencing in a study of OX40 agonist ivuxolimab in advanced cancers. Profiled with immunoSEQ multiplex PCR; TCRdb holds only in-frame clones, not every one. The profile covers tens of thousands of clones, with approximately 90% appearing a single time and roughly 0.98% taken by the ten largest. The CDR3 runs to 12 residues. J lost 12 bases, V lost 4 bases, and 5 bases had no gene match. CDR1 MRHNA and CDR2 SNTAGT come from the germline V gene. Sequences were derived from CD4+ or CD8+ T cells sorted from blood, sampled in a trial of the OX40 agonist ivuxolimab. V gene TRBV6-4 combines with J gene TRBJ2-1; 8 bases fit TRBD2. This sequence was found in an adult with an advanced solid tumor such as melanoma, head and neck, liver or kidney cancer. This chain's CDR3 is CASSAGTSRQFF. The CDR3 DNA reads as TGTGCCAGCAGTGCTGGGACTAGTCGGCAGTTCTTC.